The text below deals with one T cell receptor beta chain. What it binds is unknown. The V gene end was trimmed by 2 bases and the J gene end by 1 base; junction bases not matched to a gene: 2. The CDR3 extends over 15 amino acids. Germline V gives CDR1 SGHRS, CDR2 YFSETQ. This entry comes from a study of OX40 agonist ivuxolimab in advanced cancers. About the research overall: Mean age 60 years, range 23 to 79; 82.7% male. General study results and limits: In CD8+ T cells, expanded clones were on average more numerous than in CD4+.

Repertoires were generated with immunoSEQ multiplex PCR, while TCRdb's copy carries only in-frame clones and drops some. The sample contains roughly 30,000 clones, 87% of which appear only once. V is TRBV5-1 and J is TRBJ2-1, with TRBD1 matching 8 bases. The sequence derives from an adult with an advanced solid tumor such as melanoma, head and neck, liver or kidney cancer. The sequences come from CD4+ or CD8+ T cells sorted from blood, collected in a trial of the OX40 agonist ivuxolimab. The CDR3 sequence: CASSLQGESYNEQFF. CDR3 bases: TGCGCCAGCAGCTTACAGGGGGAGTCCTACAATGAGCAGTTCTTC.